A single sample is the source of the 23 T cell receptor beta chains below, sequenced in a study of T cells in Graves' hyperthyroidism and ophthalmopathy. The TCR beta CDR3 regions underwent amplification using RNA transcripts as the source. The HTBI primer set was used in a first-round RT-PCR of the TCR CDR3. TCRdb analysed the multiplex PCR reads with MiXCR anew, one entry per CDR3 protein. The top ten clones hold approximately 40% of a sample with roughly 200,000 distinct CDR3 sequences, around 17% of them seen once. Material for sequencing was blood. These receptors came from a man aged 35 to 55 with Graves' hyperthyroidism.

In this sample, this clonotype turned up many times. The V gene is TRBV28, the J gene TRBJ1-5; TRBD1 matches 12 bases. The CDR3 spans 14 residues. Germline lookup yields CDR1 MDHEN and CDR2 SYDVKM. Trimming took 6 bases from V and 5 from J; bases not matched to a gene: 2. The CDR3 reads CASRGQGADQPQHF. CDR3 DNA: TGTGCCAGCAGGGGACAGGGGGCTGATCAGCCCCAGCATTTT.

This clonotype was detected many times. The chain has TRBV7-6 and TRBJ2-7; D is perhaps TRBD2 (5 bases). The germline V gene encodes CDR1 SGHVS and CDR2 FNYEAQ. The CDR3 loop spans 13 amino acids. With 4 bases removed from V and 4 bases from J, the gap between germline ends came to 11 bases. The CDR3 DNA is TGTGCCAGCAGCTCTGGACTCGGGTACGAGCAGTACTTC. Its protein product is CASSSGLGYEQYF.

This clonotype was found many times. J is TRBJ2-1 and V is TRBV6-2 or TRBV6-3; a weak D match, TRBD1 (6 bases). Germline CDR1 and CDR2: MNHEY and SVGEGT. This CDR3 has 15 amino acids. The ends were cut back, 5 bases at V and 8 bases at J, with 19 bases in the middle. In DNA, the CDR3 is TGTGCCAGCAGTCAAACAGGGATAGGGCCGGATGAGCAGTTCTTC. It is translated as CASSQTGIGPDEQFF.

This clonotype showed up just a few times. The chain recombines TRBV19 with TRBJ2-1; tentative D call: TRBD2 (5 bases). The CDR3 length is 16 residues. Trimming pared 5 bases from V and 4 bases from J, leaving 18 bases between. Germline CDR1 and CDR2: LNHDA and SQIVND (reference sequence). For the CDR3, the DNA is TGTGCCAGTAGTCCAGCGGAGCAACGTGGGTACAATGAGCAGTTCTTC. Protein product: CASSPAEQRGYNEQFF.

The chain couples TRBV7-3 to TRBJ2-5; 9 bases map to TRBD1. The CDR3 runs 14 residues. J lost 4 bases, V lost 5 bases, and 5 bases had no gene match. Germline CDR1 reads SGHTA; CDR2 reads FQGTGA. The chain's CDR3 is CASSKTGGVETQYF. DNA of the CDR3: TGTGCCAGCAGCAAAACAGGGGGCGTAGAGACCCAGTACTTC.

This clonotype was detected many times. The V gene is TRBV20-1, the J gene TRBJ2-3, with D possibly matching TRBD2 (6 bases). V lost 8 bases and J 3 bases, leaving 15 bases between the germline ends. The germline gives CDR1 DFQATT, CDR2 SNEGSKA (reference sequence). The CDR3 is made up of 13 amino acids. CDR3 region: CSSYGGRTDTQYF. The CDR3 region has the DNA TGCAGTTCATACGGGGGTCGGACAGATACGCAGTATTTT.

In its sample, this clonotype was seen a few times. The chain links TRBV19 to TRBJ2-3, with D perhaps assigned TRBD1 or TRBD2 (5 bases each). Trimming pared 6 bases from V and 8 bases from J, leaving 24 bases between. Germline lookup yields CDR1 LNHDA and CDR2 SQIVND (reference sequence). The CDR3 is 16 residues long. In nucleotides, the CDR3 is TGTGCCAGTAGCTCCTCTCCGGGACCGCTAACGGGTACGCAGTATTTT. Residues: CASSSSPGPLTGTQYF.

The rearrangement links TRBV4-2 to TRBJ1-6; 7 bases match TRBD1. Germline V CDR1 and CDR2: LGHNA, YNFKEQ. Trimming took 4 bases from V and 9 from J; bases not matched to a gene: 9. The CDR3 consists of 15 residues. The CDR3 nucleotides are TGTGCCAGCAGCCCTGGGACAGCCAAGACTTCACCCCTCCACTTT. Its protein is CASSPGTAKTSPLHF.

This clonotype has at least ten counts. The V gene is TRBV12-3 or TRBV12-4, the J gene TRBJ2-2; 9 bases agree with TRBD2. This CDR3 contains 16 residues. Trimming took 6 bases from V and 5 from J; bases not matched to a gene: 10. DNA for the CDR3: TGTGCCAGCAGGGGACTTTTAGCGGGGGTGACCGGGGAGCTGTTTTTT. Protein: CASRGLLAGVTGELFF.

This clonotype was found many times. The V and J genes are TRBV5-1 and TRBJ2-3, with D possibly called TRBD1 or TRBD2 (5 bases each). Germline V gene sequence: CDR1 SGHRS, CDR2 YFSETQ. Trimming shortened V by 6 bases and J by 5 bases, and 16 bases separated the two germline ends. The length of the CDR3 is 14 residues. DNA of the CDR3: TGCGCCAGCACCACGGGGACCGCCAGAGATACGCAGTATTTT. This gives the protein CASTTGTARDTQYF.

In its sample, this clonotype was seen many times. The chain links TRBV7-2 to TRBJ2-5; 7 bases line up with TRBD1. V shed 4 bases, J shed 5 bases, and the junction held 10 bases outside the gene matches. Germline loops: CDR1 SGHTA, CDR2 FQGNSA. The CDR3 extends over 15 amino acids. DNA for the CDR3: TGTGCCAGCAGCTCATTCCAGGGGGTATTGGAGACCCAGTACTTC. Translating gives CASSSFQGVLETQYF.

The chain recombines TRBV4-1 with TRBJ1-5, with no clear D. The V gene's germline CDR1 is MGHRA and CDR2 YSYEKL. CDR3 length equals 12 residues. V lost 0 bases and J 7 bases, leaving 4 bases between the germline ends. CDR3 DNA: TGCGCCAGCAGCCAAGACGGGCAGCCCCAGCATTTT. It is translated as CASSQDGQPQHF.

This clonotype occurred a few times. The chain uses TRBV9 and TRBJ1-1; D not certain. This CDR3 is 14 amino acids long. With 2 bases removed from V and 0 bases from J, the gap between germline ends came to 8 bases. CDR1 is SGDLS and CDR2 is YYNGEE in the germline V gene. As DNA, the CDR3 is TGTGCCAGCAGCGTCCAGGCTTTGAACACTGAAGCTTTCTTT. It yields the protein CASSVQALNTEAFF.

Of note for this clonotype: At one end the junction does not follow the germline gene, possibly because of a read error. The chain carries TRBV28 and TRBJ2-2; 7 nucleotides align to TRBD2. CDR3 length: 16 residues. Germline CDR1 and CDR2: MDHEN and SYDVKM. CDR3 residues: CASQNSGWGNTGELFF. DNA for the CDR3: TGTGCCAGCCAGAATAGCGGGTGGGGGAACACCGGGGAGCTTTTTTTT.

V usage is TRBV5-4 and J usage is TRBJ1-2, with D perhaps matching TRBD1 (5 bases). The V and J ends lost 5 bases and 7 bases respectively, with 15 bases between them. Germline V gives CDR1 SGHNT, CDR2 YYREEE (reference sequence). The CDR3 is made up of 13 amino acids. CDR3 residues: CASRQTAGGGYTF. The CDR3 coding sequence is TGTGCCAGCAGACAGACAGCAGGAGGTGGCTACACCTTC.

This clonotype was seen a handful of times. A read error may explain this, as a much larger clone is one base away. V and J are TRBV6-2 or TRBV6-3 and TRBJ2-3; unclear D gene. The germline V and J ends were trimmed by 7 bases and 5 bases, with 7 bases remaining between them. This CDR3 contains 11 residues. The V gene's germline CDR1 is MNHEY and CDR2 SVGEGT. The CDR3 sequence is CASIFGDTQYF. CDR3 bases: TGTGCCAGCATCTTCGGAGATACGCAGTATTTT.

V usage is TRBV4-3 and J usage is TRBJ2-1; perhaps D is TRBD1 or TRBD2 (6 bases each). In germline, CDR1 is LGHNA, CDR2 YSLEER. The V end was cut by 0 bases, the J end by 0 bases, with 9 bases between. The CDR3 spans 16 residues. CDR3 nucleotide sequence: TGCGCCAGCAGCCAAGATGGGGGGCCCTCCTACAATGAGCAGTTCTTC. Translated, it gives CASSQDGGPSYNEQFF.

In its sample, this clonotype was seen many times. V usage is TRBV28 and J usage is TRBJ1-5; D ambiguous. The CDR3 is 13 residues long. Per germline, CDR1 MDHEN and CDR2 SYDVKM. V lost 10 bases, J lost 0 bases, and 10 bases lay in between. CDR3 nucleotides: TGTGCCACGCAACAGACTAGCAATCAGCCCCAGCATTTT. It encodes CATQQTSNQPQHF.

This clonotype was picked up one time. A much more abundant neighbour one base away suggests this may be a read error. The chain is built from TRBV3-2 and TRBJ1-1. TRBV3-2 is a pseudogene. The CDR3 spans 15 residues. The CDR3 spells CASSQEADMNTEASF. Here the CDR3 DNA reads TGTGCCAGCAGCCAAGAGGCAGACATGAACACTGAAGCTTCCTTT.

J is TRBJ2-2 and V is TRBV27; D could derive from TRBD1 or TRBD2 (5 bases each). Germline lookup yields CDR1 MNHEY and CDR2 SMNVEV (reference sequence). The CDR3 has 17 amino acids. V lost 9 bases, J lost 4 bases, and 24 bases lay in between. CDR3 sequence: CASSNPGATGGTGELFF. The CDR3, as DNA: TGTGCCAGTTCTAACCCCGGGGCAACAGGCGGCACCGGGGAGCTGTTTTTT.

This clonotype was observed at least ten times. The chain employs TRBV2 and TRBJ1-1; no reliable D call. Germline CDR1 reads SNHLY; CDR2 reads FYNNEI. V was clipped by 7 bases and J by 0 bases, with 12 bases between them. The CDR3 is 14 residues long. The DNA for the CDR3 is TGTGCCAGCATTTCGGCGGGAGTGAACACTGAAGCTTTCTTT. Translating it yields CASISAGVNTEAFF.

This clonotype was recorded many times. V gene TRBV5-6 combines with J gene TRBJ2-5; D is perhaps TRBD2 (6 bases). The germline V gene has CDR1 SGHDT and CDR2 YYEEEE. The CDR3 totals 14 residues. V lost 6 bases and J 5 bases, leaving 17 bases between the germline ends. CDR3 coding DNA: TGTGCCAGCACCCTCCGGGCGGGAAGGGAGACCCAGTACTTC. It encodes CASTLRAGRETQYF. Filled out from reference TRBV5-6 and TRBJ2-5, the complete variable domain reads DAGVTQSPTHLIKTRGQQVTLRCSPKSGHDTVSWYQQALGQGPQFIFQYYEEEERQRGNFPDRFSGHQFPNYSSELNVNALLLGDSALYLCASTLRAGRETQYFGPGTRLLVL.

Of note for this clonotype: Since a much larger clone is just one base distant, this may be a read error. This chain joins TRBV28 and TRBJ1-5; 8 bases are a match to TRBD1. There are 13 residues in the CDR3. Per germline, CDR1 MDHEN and CDR2 SYDVKM. CDR3 loop: CAGSLPWTGSRHF. In DNA, the CDR3 is TGTGCCGGCAGTCTCCCCTGGACAGGGTCAAGGCATTTT.